This TCR beta chain was identified during a study of CD8 T cells in Susac syndrome. This CDR3 has 16 amino acids. CDR1 is LGHDT and CDR2 is YNNKEL in the germline V gene (reference sequence). The germline V and J ends were trimmed by 3 bases and 2 bases, with 15 bases remaining between them. Reverse transcription used 0.5 to 1 ug RNA and random hexamers. TCR beta CDR3 was amplified by immunoSEQ covering 54 Vbeta and 13 Jbeta. Each CDR3 protein is one row after TCRdb ran MiXCR on the immunoSEQ multiplex PCR reads. This table holds under 200,000 distinct CDR3 sequences, 95% found once. The sample comprised CD4+ T cells from PBMCs. The V and J genes are TRBV3-1 and TRBJ2-3; tentative D call: TRBD1 (6 bases). This receptor was taken from a human donor in good health. The CDR3 loop is CASSHPGAPHTDTQYF. CDR3 sequence (DNA): TGTGCCAGCAGCCACCCAGGGGCACCACACACAGATACGCAGTATTTT.